This entry lists 16 T cell receptor beta chains sequenced from one sample in a study of blood T cell repertoires in COVID-19. Sequencing was performed with immunoSEQ multiplex PCR; in TCRdb, only in-frame clones are kept and a portion is missing. Of more than 85,000 clones in the sample, roughly 76% were seen once. Material for sequencing was peripheral blood. The source is a woman aged 60-75 years with acute or convalescent COVID-19.

The chain links TRBV5-4 to TRBJ1-2; the match to TRBD1 covers 7 bases. The CDR3 has 15 amino acids. Germline CDR1 SGHNT, CDR2 YYREEE (reference sequence). With V trimmed by 4 bases and J by 3 bases, 9 bases remained unmatched. CDR3 nucleotides: TGTGCCAGCAGCGGAAGGGGACAGAATTACTATGGCTACACCTTC. It codes for CASSGRGQNYYGYTF.

The chain has TRBV3-1 (or the pseudogene TRBV3-2) and TRBJ2-3, with 10 bases aligning to TRBD1. In germline, CDR1 is LGHDT, CDR2 YNNKEL (reference sequence). CDR3 size: 16 residues. V shed 4 bases and J 0 bases; nucleotides not matched to a gene: 4. The CDR3 coding sequence is TGTGCCAGCAGCCGTCGACAGGGGGCCAGCACAGATACGCAGTATTTT. It encodes CASSRRQGASTDTQYF.

The chain combines TRBV7-2 with TRBJ2-7; D may be TRBD1 (6 bases). Trimming cost V 1 base and J 6 bases, with 13 bases left between them. Germline loops: CDR1 SGHTA, CDR2 FQGNSA. The CDR3 sequence is 14 residues long. The CDR3 spells CASSLVRGFGEQYF. CDR3 DNA sequence: TGTGCCAGCAGCTTAGTCAGGGGTTTCGGCGAGCAGTACTTC.

This clone was counted only a few times. The chain recombines TRBV7-9 with TRBJ1-4, with unresolved D. Trimming stripped 4 bases from V and 7 bases from J, with 19 bases between. The CDR3 sequence is 16 residues long. Germline CDR1 is SEHNR and CDR2 is FQNEAQ (reference sequence). The CDR3 DNA is TGTGCCAGCAGCTCCCGCGGCGGGGAACGGGGTGAAAAACTGTTTTTT. Protein: CASSSRGGERGEKLFF.

This clone appeared once. The genes are TRBV5-1 and TRBJ2-7, with D possibly TRBD1 on 6 matching bases. The CDR3 sequence is 15 residues long. The V and J ends lost 1 base and 3 bases respectively, with 14 bases between them. In germline, CDR1 is SGHRS, CDR2 YFSETQ. The CDR3 spells CASSLLGRGIYEQYF. Written as DNA, the CDR3 is TGCGCCAGCAGCTTGTTAGGCAGGGGCATCTACGAGCAGTACTTC.

The chain couples TRBV7-8 to TRBJ2-5; the match to TRBD2 covers 11 bases. Per germline, CDR1 SGHVS and CDR2 FQNEAQ. The CDR3 is 13 residues long. The V and J ends lost 6 bases and 6 bases, in that order; junction bases with no gene match: 3. CDR3 DNA: TGTGCCAGCAGTAGCGGGGGGGCTCAGACCCAGTACTTC. Protein sequence: CASSSGGAQTQYF.

V and J are TRBV4-3 and TRBJ1-2; 11 nucleotides agree with TRBD1. V lost 1 base, J lost 7 bases, and 11 bases stayed unmatched. Germline loops: CDR1 LGHNA, CDR2 YSLEER. The CDR3 runs to 17 residues. Here the CDR3 DNA reads TGCGCCAGCAGCCAAGCCGGGACAGGGGGGTGGTTGGGTGGCTACACCTTC. Translating gives CASSQAGTGGWLGGYTF.

The J gene is TRBJ1-6, the V gene TRBV18; maybe TRBD1 (5 bases). The CDR3 covers 14 residues. V was clipped by 2 bases and J by 13 bases, with 15 bases between them. The germline V gene has CDR1 KGHSH and CDR2 LQKENI. The CDR3 spells CASSPSTGYVPLHF. CDR3 nucleotides: TGTGCCAGCTCACCATCAACAGGCTATGTTCCCCTCCACTTT. The full variable domain, its missing parts supplied by reference TRBV18 and TRBJ1-6, is NAGVMQNPRHLVRRRGQEARLRCSPMKGHSHVYWYRQLPEEGLKFMVYLQKENIIDESGMPKERFSAEFPKEGPSILRIQQVVRGDSAAYFCASSPSTGYVPLHFGNGTRLTVT.

The chain employs TRBV19 and TRBJ2-5, with 8 bases lining up with TRBD1. V shed 4 bases, J shed 3 bases, and the junction held 7 bases outside the gene matches. The CDR3 length is 15 residues. From germline, CDR1 is LNHDA and CDR2 SQIVND (reference sequence). CDR3 sequence (DNA): TGTGCCAGTAGTAGAGGGACAGGTACAGAAGAGACCCAGTACTTC. Residues: CASSRGTGTEETQYF.

The rearrangement links TRBV4-2 to TRBJ1-1, with 7 bases fitting TRBD1. The V gene's germline CDR1 is LGHNA and CDR2 YNFKEQ. This CDR3 is built from 14 residues. V lost 1 base, J lost 1 base, and 0 bases stayed unmatched. The CDR3 DNA reads TGTGCCAGCAGCCAAGGGGACAGGAACACTGAAGCTTTCTTT. Protein: CASSQGDRNTEAFF.

This rearrangement joins TRBV19 to TRBJ1-6; D call uncertain. V was cut by 5 bases and J by 4 bases, with 6 bases left in between. The CDR3 is 13 amino acids. Germline V gene sequence: CDR1 LNHDA, CDR2 SQIVND (reference sequence). The CDR3, as DNA: TGTGCCAGTAGTGAGGTGTATAATTCACCCCTCCACTTT. This codes for CASSEVYNSPLHF.

This clone has only a few counts. The J gene is TRBJ1-2, the V gene TRBV28, with a possible D match to TRBD1 (5 bases). Germline V gene sequence: CDR1 MDHEN, CDR2 SYDVKM. V gave up 2 bases and J gave up 8 bases, with 15 bases separating them. The CDR3 sequence is 14 residues long. This chain's CDR3 is CASSLQGHLLGYTF. The DNA of the CDR3 is TGTGCCAGCAGTTTACAAGGACACCTCCTAGGCTACACCTTC.

The chain recombines TRBV12-3 or TRBV12-4 with TRBJ2-7, with 7 positions matching TRBD1. This CDR3 has 13 residues. Trimming cost V 4 bases and J 3 bases; bases outside gene matches: 3. CDR3 DNA: TGTGCCAGCAGTTGGGACAGTAACTACGAGCAGTACTTC. The encoded protein is CASSWDSNYEQYF.

The gene calls are TRBV7-8 and TRBJ2-7; D possibly corresponds to TRBD1 (6 bases). Germline V lookup: CDR1 SGHVS, CDR2 FQNEAQ. The CDR3 extends over 17 amino acids. Trimming stripped 3 bases from V and 2 bases from J, with 20 bases between. CDR3 in amino acids: CASSFKVGTPSTYEQYF. DNA for the CDR3: TGTGCCAGCAGCTTCAAAGTCGGGACACCAAGTACCTACGAGCAGTACTTC.

The chain joins TRBV11-2 to TRBJ2-3, with TRBD1 identical over 7 bases. After removal of 10 bases from V and 2 bases from J, the junction contained 3 bases not matched to a gene. The CDR3 spans 12 residues. Germline V gene sequence: CDR1 SGHAT, CDR2 FQNNGV. CDR3 sequence (DNA): TGTGCCACGACAGGGTACACAGATACGCAGTATTTT. This codes for CATTGYTDTQYF.

The sample holds one count of this clone. CDR3 sequence reads: CASIGHSETQYF. CDR3 DNA: TGTGCCAGCATTGGACATTCCGAGACCCAGTACTTC. The J gene is TRBJ2-5, the V gene TRBV6-5; D may be TRBD1 (5 bases). The CDR3 covers 12 residues. The germline V gene encodes CDR1 MNHEY and CDR2 SVGAGI. V lost 7 bases and J lost 5, with 11 bases in between.